The 29 T cell receptor beta chains below were found in one sample sequenced in a study of control samples from healthy donors and cancer patients (dated by TCRdb to 2018 to 2021). The method was the immunoSEQ multiplex PCR assay. The immuneACCESS repertoire file appears here via TCRdb, limited to in-frame rearrangements. These files lack a portion of the clones; in checked studies, under half of the deficit traces to unresolved V genes, and the cause of the others is not known. This sample has 120,000 to 150,000 clones in its table, and 75% to 95% of those were observed once. The ten largest make up approximately 3.2% of the sample. Source material: blood. These receptor sequences come from a man aged 30 to 45 in good health.

The V and J genes are TRBV6-5 and TRBJ1-2, with D possibly matching TRBD1 (6 bases). Germline loops: CDR1 MNHEY, CDR2 SVGAGI. The CDR3 extends over 12 amino acids. The V gene lost 6 bases and the J gene lost 7 bases, with 12 bases spanning the gap. In DNA form, the CDR3 reads TGTGCCAGCAGCAGACGGGGGGCTGGCTACACCTTC. Translated, it gives CASSRRGAGYTF.

This chain connects TRBV15 to TRBJ2-7; 8 bases are a match to TRBD1. V shed 3 bases, J shed 5 bases, and the junction held 9 bases outside the gene matches. The CDR3 has 15 amino acids. Germline values: CDR1 LNHNV, CDR2 YYDKDF (reference sequence). In DNA, the CDR3 is TGTGCCACCAGCAGGGAAGGACAGGGTATCAACGAGCAGTACTTC. Its protein product is CATSREGQGINEQYF.

This chain uses TRBV15 with TRBJ1-5, with no clear D. The CDR3 sequence is 15 residues long. Trimming stripped 0 bases from V and 4 bases from J, with 10 bases between. The germline V gene encodes CDR1 LNHNV and CDR2 YYDKDF (reference sequence). The CDR3 nucleotides read TGTGCCACCAGCAGAGATCTAAGTGGGAATCAGCCCCAGCATTTT. Translation: CATSRDLSGNQPQHF.

The chain uses TRBV5-1 and TRBJ2-7; D call uncertain. Looked up from germline, CDR1 is SGHRS and CDR2 is YFSETQ. Trimming pared 0 bases from V and 1 base from J, leaving 8 bases between. The CDR3 is made up of 14 amino acids. CDR3 amino acids: CASSLDSPSYEQYF. CDR3 DNA sequence: TGCGCCAGCAGCTTGGACAGCCCTTCCTACGAGCAGTACTTC.

The chain is built from TRBV30 and TRBJ1-5; 9 nucleotides line up with TRBD1. The CDR3 spans 14 residues. V shed 5 bases, J shed 3 bases, and the junction held 5 bases outside the gene matches. Germline V gene sequence: CDR1 GTSNPN, CDR2 SVGIG (reference sequence). The CDR3 reads CAWGGQGVNQPQHF. The CDR3 DNA reads TGTGCCTGGGGGGGACAGGGAGTCAATCAGCCCCAGCATTTT.

The CDR3 DNA follows: TGTGCCATCAGTGAGTGGGGAGGGTCGGGGACAGATACGCAGTATTTT. Its translation: CAISEWGGSGTDTQYF. The chain links TRBV10-3 to TRBJ2-3; 7 positions agree with TRBD2. V dropped 1 base and J dropped 3; count of bases not matched to a gene: 7. The CDR3 is made up of 16 amino acids. Germline CDR1 ENHRY, CDR2 SYGVKD.

The sample holds a few counts of this clone. This rearrangement joins TRBV6-1 to TRBJ1-5; tentatively, D is TRBD1 (6 bases). Trimming shortened V by 0 bases and J by 0 bases, and 6 bases separated the two germline ends. Germline CDR1 and CDR2: MNHNS and SASEGT. This CDR3 contains 15 residues. This CDR3 reads CASSEAGHSNQPQHF. CDR3 nucleotides: TGTGCCAGCAGTGAAGCGGGACATAGCAATCAGCCCCAGCATTTT.

V gene TRBV4-1 combines with J gene TRBJ2-1; D uncertain. Trimming stripped 3 bases from V and 0 bases from J, with 12 bases between. Germline CDR1 reads MGHRA; CDR2 reads YSYEKL. The CDR3 spans 16 residues. The DNA for the CDR3 is TGCGCCAGCAGCCAGCCCGGGTCTCTCTCCTACAATGAGCAGTTCTTC. Translating gives CASSQPGSLSYNEQFF.

The chain uses TRBV9 and TRBJ2-3; D could derive from TRBD1 or TRBD2 (5 bases each). The CDR3 runs 15 residues. Germline values: CDR1 SGDLS, CDR2 YYNGEE. With 0 bases removed from V and 2 bases from J, the gap between germline ends came to 10 bases. CDR3 loop: CASSVAGRITDTQYF. CDR3 DNA sequence: TGTGCCAGCAGCGTAGCGGGACGGATCACAGATACGCAGTATTTT. The full variable domain, its missing parts supplied by reference TRBV9 and TRBJ2-3, is DSGVTQTPKHLITATGQRVTLRCSPRSGDLSVYWYQQSLDQGLQFLIQYYNGEERAKGNILERFSAQQFPDLHSELNLSSLELGDSALYFCASSVAGRITDTQYFGPGTRLTVL.

J is TRBJ2-2 and V is TRBV10-3; D may correspond to TRBD1 or TRBD2 (6 bases each). This CDR3 contains 14 residues. Per germline, CDR1 ENHRY and CDR2 SYGVKD. The V end lost 2 bases, the J end lost 6 bases, and 10 bases lay between the germline ends. CDR3 region: CAISEVGGPGELFF. The CDR3 DNA reads TGTGCCATCAGTGAGGTGGGGGGCCCCGGGGAGCTGTTTTTT.

The J gene is TRBJ2-7, the V gene TRBV5-1; D might be TRBD2 (6 bases). Germline CDR1 is SGHRS and CDR2 is YFSETQ. V lost 0 bases to trimming and J lost 6 bases, with 19 bases between them. The CDR3 extends over 16 amino acids. CDR3 in amino acids: CASSLGGYSGRGEQYF. CDR3 nucleotides: TGCGCCAGCAGCTTGGGAGGGTATTCAGGGCGGGGCGAGCAGTACTTC.

The chain has TRBV7-3 and TRBJ2-3; TRBD2 matches at 7 bases. There are 15 residues in the CDR3. With V trimmed by 3 bases and J by 2 bases, 5 bases remained unmatched. CDR1 and CDR2 (germline): SGHTA, FQGTGA. CDR3 loop: CASSLSRGTTDTQYF. As DNA, the CDR3 is TGTGCCAGCAGCTTGTCGCGGGGGACCACAGATACGCAGTATTTT.

DNA for the CDR3: TGTGCCAGCAGCCTGCAACAGGGGATATACACAGATACGCAGTATTTT. Translation gives CASSLQQGIYTDTQYF. The rearrangement joins TRBV7-9 to TRBJ2-3, with 7 bases aligning to TRBD1. CDR1 and CDR2 from the germline V gene are SEHNR and FQNEAQ (reference sequence). This CDR3 contains 16 residues. Unmatched junction bases numbered 10, after V lost 5 bases and J lost 2 bases.

This chain uses TRBV2 with TRBJ2-2; tentatively, D is TRBD2 (5 bases). The CDR3 covers 14 residues. Germline-derived CDR1 and CDR2 are SNHLY and FYNNEI. V was cut by 6 bases and J by 2 bases, with 10 bases left in between. CDR3 nucleotides: TGTGCCAGCAGAAACCGGGAAAACACCGGGGAGCTGTTTTTT. Translation gives CASRNRENTGELFF.

The V gene is TRBV7-9, the J gene TRBJ1-2, with a possible D match to TRBD1 (5 bases). CDR3 length: 13 residues. Between the trimmed V and J ends, which lost 3 bases and 4 bases, there was a span of 9 bases. Per germline, CDR1 SEHNR and CDR2 FQNEAQ (reference sequence). The CDR3 sequence is CASSFQGSYGYTF. CDR3 bases: TGTGCCAGCAGCTTTCAGGGATCCTATGGCTACACCTTC.

This sequence joins TRBV9 and TRBJ2-3; 7 bases align to TRBD1. Germline V gives CDR1 SGDLS, CDR2 YYNGEE. The J segment lost 7 bases and the V segment lost 0 bases, leaving 11 bases of the junction unmatched. The CDR3 totals 16 residues. CDR3 coding DNA: TGTGCCAGCAGCGTAGATCCAGGGGGAGTTATGAATACGCAGTATTTT. Its translation: CASSVDPGGVMNTQYF.

This chain links TRBV6-5 with TRBJ1-1; the D is unclear. This CDR3 is built from 16 residues. Germline CDR1 and CDR2: MNHEY and SVGAGI. V was clipped by 0 bases and J by 2 bases, with 13 bases between them. CDR3 loop: CASSYSSIAPNTEAFF. CDR3 sequence (DNA): TGTGCCAGCAGTTACTCGAGCATTGCCCCAAACACTGAAGCTTTCTTT.

This clone was seen a handful of times. CDR3 residues: CASSSTGYGSPLHF. CDR3 nucleotides: TGCGCCAGCAGCTCCACAGGGTATGGCTCACCCCTCCACTTT. The rearrangement links TRBV5-1 to TRBJ1-6, with a weak D call TRBD1 (6 bases). Germline values: CDR1 SGHRS, CDR2 YFSETQ. Trimming removed 3 bases at V and 10 bases at J, with 14 bases between. This CDR3 is built from 14 residues.

V usage is TRBV5-1 and J usage is TRBJ1-5; D possibly corresponds to TRBD1 (5 bases). With 1 base removed from V and 9 bases from J, the gap between germline ends came to 14 bases. Germline V lookup: CDR1 SGHRS, CDR2 YFSETQ. The CDR3 runs to 14 residues. CDR3 sequence reads: CASSLPKGLGPQHF. The CDR3 DNA sequence: TGCGCCAGCAGCTTGCCCAAGGGGCTTGGGCCCCAGCATTTT.

This chain links TRBV28 with TRBJ1-4, with 9 positions matching TRBD1. CDR3 size: 17 residues. Germline V gives CDR1 MDHEN, CDR2 SYDVKM. V shed 4 bases and J 6 bases; nucleotides not matched to a gene: 12. This CDR3 is CASSSLSGTGQYEKLFF. CDR3 nucleotide sequence: TGTGCCAGCAGTTCACTCTCCGGGACAGGGCAGTATGAAAAACTGTTTTTT. The whole variable domain, remainder taken from reference TRBV28 and TRBJ1-4, is DVKVTQSSRYLVKRTGEKVFLECVQDMDHENMFWYRQDPGLGLRLIYFSYDVKMKEKGDIPEGYSVSREKKERFSLILESASTNQTSMYLCASSSLSGTGQYEKLFFGSGTQLSVL.

The rearrangement links TRBV6-5 to TRBJ1-1; 7 nucleotides agree with TRBD1. CDR1 and CDR2 (germline): MNHEY, SVGAGI. The CDR3 runs to 15 residues. Trimming removed 4 bases from V and 4 bases from J; junction bases left unmatched: 9. The CDR3 bases are TGTGCCAGCAGTTCAGACAGGGCGGGAGGCACTGAAGCTTTCTTT. Its protein product is CASSSDRAGGTEAFF.

This rearrangement joins TRBV2 to TRBJ2-7; D remains ambiguous. Trimming shortened V by 2 bases and J by 3 bases, and 11 bases separated the two germline ends. There are 14 residues in the CDR3. In germline, CDR1 is SNHLY, CDR2 FYNNEI. This CDR3 is CASSEPGPFYEQYF. CDR3 nucleotide sequence: TGTGCCAGCAGTGAACCAGGTCCCTTCTACGAGCAGTACTTC. Full variable domain (remainder filled in from reference TRBV2 and TRBJ2-7): EPEVTQTPSHQVTQMGQEVILRCVPISNHLYFYWYRQILGQKVEFLVSFYNNEISEKSEIFDDQFSVERPDGSNFTLKIRSTKLEDSAMYFCASSEPGPFYEQYFGPGTRLTVT.

Of note for this clone: Its ends do not fully match the called genes, so a read error is possible. The chain recombines TRBV6-6 with TRBJ2-1; 9 bases are a match to TRBD1. This CDR3 has 12 amino acids. CDR1 and CDR2 (germline): MNHNY, SVGAGI (reference sequence). CDR3 nucleotides: TGTGCCAGCAGAACAGGGGGCAATGGGCAGTTCTTC. It translates to CASRTGGNGQFF.

The chain uses TRBV21-1 and TRBJ2-6; TRBD1 reflects the table's D call only, with no check against the DNA. TRBV21-1 is labeled a pseudogene. This CDR3 comprises 17 residues. The DNA of the CDR3 is TGTGCCAGCAGCAAACCCACCAGGGGGCGTGGGGCCAACGTCCTGACTTTC. As protein: CASSKPTRGRGANVLTF.

The chain recombines TRBV24-1 with TRBJ2-6; D gene ambiguous. The CDR3 runs to 15 residues. The germline V and J ends were trimmed by 3 bases and 2 bases, with 7 bases remaining between them. Germline V CDR1 and CDR2: KGHDR, SFDVKD. The CDR3 nucleotides read TGTGCCACCAGTGATCCAGCCCCTGGGGCCAACGTCCTGACTTTC. Protein: CATSDPAPGANVLTF.

J is TRBJ1-1 and V is TRBV9; perhaps TRBD1 as D (6 bases). The V gene lost 4 bases and the J gene lost 4 bases, with 14 bases spanning the gap. In germline, CDR1 is SGDLS, CDR2 YYNGEE. The CDR3 runs 14 residues. CDR3 nucleotides: TGTGCCAGCAGCCCCAGGGGTGGGGGCACTGAAGCTTTCTTT. Translated: CASSPRGGGTEAFF.

This chain uses TRBV6-5 with TRBJ1-1; D is undetermined. Trimming took off 4 bases at V and 7 bases at J, with 13 bases between the two ends. CDR1 MNHEY and CDR2 SVGAGI come from the germline V gene. This CDR3 has 13 amino acids. CDR3 nucleotide sequence: TGTGCCAGCAGTTGGGGAACCGAGGGTGAAGCTTTCTTT. Translation: CASSWGTEGEAFF.

CDR3 loop: CASSLVSGAGAYTDTQYF. The CDR3 nucleotides are TGTGCCAGCAGCTTAGTATCTGGCGCGGGGGCTTACACAGATACGCAGTATTTT. The rearrangement links TRBV7-9 to TRBJ2-3; perhaps TRBD2 as D (7 bases). From germline, CDR1 is SEHNR and CDR2 FQNEAQ (reference sequence). This CDR3 is 18 amino acids long. V was pared by 1 base and J by 2 bases, with 19 bases between.

This clone is a singleton in its sample. This chain connects TRBV5-6 to TRBJ2-7; tentative D call: TRBD1 (6 bases). The germline CDR1 and CDR2 sequences are SGHDT and YYEEEE. CDR3 length equals 16 residues. V was clipped by 4 bases and J by 5 bases, with 22 bases between them. In DNA, the CDR3 is TGTGCCAGCAGCCTGGTGTTCAGGGGAACGAAGAACGAGCAGTACTTC. Translating it yields CASSLVFRGTKNEQYF.